The 17 T cell receptor beta chains given below trace back to one sample, sequenced in a study of OX40 agonist ivuxolimab in advanced cancers. Repertoires were generated with immunoSEQ multiplex PCR, while TCRdb's copy carries only in-frame clones and drops some. The repertoire consists of roughly 52,000 clones, with approximately 85% occurring once and the leading ten covering 1.2%. The specimen was CD4+ or CD8+ T cells sorted from blood, collected in a trial of the OX40 agonist ivuxolimab. Receptor source: an adult with an advanced solid tumor such as melanoma, head and neck, liver or kidney cancer.

The genes are TRBV5-6 and TRBJ2-2; 10 bases align to TRBD2. V lost 4 bases, J lost 4 bases, and 10 bases stayed unmatched. The CDR3 length is 17 residues. Germline V gene data show CDR1 as SGHDT and CDR2 as YYEEEE. The CDR3 sequence: CASSRGLAMPATGELFF. The CDR3 DNA is TGTGCCAGCAGCCGGGGACTAGCGATGCCAGCCACCGGGGAGCTGTTTTTT.

This clone was observed a single time. The chain joins TRBV12-5 to TRBJ2-5; the D gene is possibly TRBD1 (5 bases). This CDR3 is 14 amino acids long. The V and J ends lost 3 bases and 5 bases respectively, with 13 bases between them. CDR1 and CDR2 (germline): LGHNT, FRNRAP. DNA of the CDR3: TGTGCTAGTGGTTTTACCAGGGTCTGGGAGACCCAGTACTTC. It translates to CASGFTRVWETQYF.

This sequence joins TRBV30 and TRBJ1-6, with a tentative D call TRBD1 (5 bases). Germline CDR1 is GTSNPN and CDR2 is SVGIG (reference sequence). Trimming took off 3 bases at V and 10 bases at J, with 7 bases between the two ends. CDR3 length equals 11 residues. CDR3 in DNA: TGTGCCTGGAGAGGGGAGTCACCCCTCCACTTT. Its translation is CAWRGESPLHF.

The chain carries TRBV4-1 and TRBJ1-4; 7 bases map to TRBD1. J was trimmed by 7 bases and V by 0 bases; bases with no gene match: 5. Per the germline V gene, CDR1 is MGHRA and CDR2 is YSYEKL. This CDR3 is 15 amino acids long. CDR3 sequence reads: CASSQESGQLEKLFF. DNA for the CDR3: TGCGCCAGCAGCCAAGAGTCGGGACAGCTTGAAAAACTGTTTTTT.

This rearrangement joins TRBV29-1 to TRBJ1-3; 8 bases map to TRBD1. The CDR3 has 12 amino acids. The trim removed 6 bases at V and 3 bases at J, leaving 1 base unmatched. CDR1 and CDR2 from the germline V gene are SQVTM and ANQGSEA. Here the CDR3 reads CSVDRDGNTIYF. Written as DNA, the CDR3 is TGCAGCGTGGACAGGGATGGAAACACCATATATTTT. Based on the CDR3 plus reference TRBV29-1 and TRBJ1-3, the full variable domain is SAVISQKPSRDICQRGTSLTIQCQVDSQVTMMFWYRQQPGQSLTLIATANQGSEATYESGFVIDKFPISRPNLTFSTLTVSNMSPEDSSIYLCSVDRDGNTIYFGEGSWLTVV.

The chain has TRBV14 and TRBJ1-3, with D unresolved. V dropped 4 bases and J dropped 4 bases, with 8 bases sitting between them. From germline, CDR1 is SGHDN and CDR2 FVKESK. CDR3 length: 13 residues. The CDR3 sequence is CASSRLSGNTIYF. CDR3 DNA: TGTGCCAGCAGCCGGTTGAGCGGAAACACCATATATTTT.

J is TRBJ2-6 and V is TRBV5-1; D is ambiguous. The CDR3 totals 16 residues. V dropped 3 bases and J dropped 0 bases, with 10 bases sitting between them. Germline V CDR1 and CDR2: SGHRS, YFSETQ. The CDR3 bases are TGCGCCAGCAGCTCGGGCGCTAACTCTGGGGCCAACGTCCTGACTTTC. Translated, it gives CASSSGANSGANVLTF.

The gene calls are TRBV5-4 and TRBJ2-5, with 10 bases lining up with TRBD2. Germline-derived CDR1 and CDR2 are SGHNT and YYREEE (reference sequence). This CDR3 comprises 15 residues. With 0 bases clipped from V and 7 bases from J, the junction kept 6 bases outside the gene matches. The CDR3, as DNA: TGTGCCAGCAGCTTGGCCAGCGGGAGGGAAGGGACCCAGTACTTC. It codes for CASSLASGREGTQYF.

The chain recombines TRBV5-5 with TRBJ2-5; maybe TRBD1 (6 bases). The CDR3 loop spans 15 amino acids. Trimming cost V 0 bases and J 3 bases, with 12 bases left between them. CDR1 and CDR2 (germline): SGHKS, YYEKEE (reference sequence). CDR3 DNA: TGTGCCAGCAGCTTGGTTTCCCCAGGGGAAGAGACCCAGTACTTC. Its translation is CASSLVSPGEETQYF.

V is TRBV9 and J is TRBJ1-1; no definite D call. Trimming removed 8 bases from V and 0 bases from J, with 20 bases in between. The V gene's germline CDR1 is SGDLS and CDR2 YYNGEE. There are 16 residues in the CDR3. The CDR3 DNA reads TGTGCCAGGCATCCTCCGAAACATGAGCTGAACACTGAAGCTTTCTTT. Protein product: CARHPPKHELNTEAFF.

This clone has just a few counts. The chain combines TRBV2 with TRBJ1-2; the D is unclear. V gave up 2 bases and J gave up 4 bases, with 8 bases separating them. The CDR3 length is 13 residues. CDR1 and CDR2 from the germline V gene are SNHLY and FYNNEI. The CDR3 reads CASSEQPLYGYTF. As DNA, the CDR3 is TGTGCCAGCAGTGAACAGCCCCTCTATGGCTACACCTTC.

The DNA for the CDR3 is TGTGCCAGCAGGGGGACAGGGGGCAACACCGGGGAGCTGTTTTTT. It translates to CASRGTGGNTGELFF. The chain uses TRBV6-5 and TRBJ2-2; 12 bases agree with TRBD1. This CDR3 has 15 residues. Trimming took 6 bases from V and 2 from J; bases not matched to a gene: 1. Germline loops: CDR1 MNHEY, CDR2 SVGAGI.

This rearrangement joins TRBV5-8 to TRBJ2-1; possible D gene TRBD1, 6 bases. The CDR3 spans 15 residues. The germline V and J ends were trimmed by 5 bases and 0 bases, with 12 bases remaining between them. CDR1 SGHTS and CDR2 YDEGEE come from the germline V gene. DNA of the CDR3: TGTGCCAGCAGACTCGGACAGAGCTCCTACAATGAGCAGTTCTTC. It translates to CASRLGQSSYNEQFF.

V and J are TRBV11-3 and TRBJ2-1; D is ambiguous. V was trimmed by 5 bases and J by 8 bases, leaving 7 bases between them. The CDR3 length is 11 residues. Per germline, CDR1 SGHNT and CDR2 YENEEA. Here the CDR3 reads CASSPDYEQFF. Written as DNA, the CDR3 is TGTGCCAGCAGCCCCGACTATGAGCAGTTCTTC.

The rearrangement joins TRBV5-4 to TRBJ1-4; D remains unclear. Germline values: CDR1 SGHNT, CDR2 YYREEE (reference sequence). The CDR3 length is 13 residues. The V and J ends lost 7 bases and 3 bases respectively, with 10 bases between them. The CDR3 nucleotides are TGTGCCAGCGGAAGAGAGCCTAATGAAAAACTGTTTTTT. Amino acid sequence: CASGREPNEKLFF.

The chain couples TRBV10-1 to TRBJ2-7; 7 nucleotides agree with TRBD1. Per germline, CDR1 WNHNN and CDR2 SYGVQD (reference sequence). The CDR3 covers 16 residues. The trim removed 0 bases at V and 5 bases at J, leaving 10 bases unmatched. The chain's CDR3 is CASSESYEGAKHEQYF. CDR3 sequence (DNA): TGCGCCAGCAGTGAGTCGTATGAGGGGGCGAAGCACGAGCAGTACTTC.

This clone was found a few times. The chain links TRBV7-9 to TRBJ2-7, with 7 bases matching TRBD2. The CDR3 spans 14 residues. V shed 5 bases and J 6 bases; nucleotides not matched to a gene: 10. In germline, CDR1 is SEHNR, CDR2 FQNEAQ (reference sequence). CDR3: CASSPRAGTSEQYF. The CDR3 DNA reads TGTGCCAGCAGCCCCCGAGCGGGAACGTCCGAGCAGTACTTC.